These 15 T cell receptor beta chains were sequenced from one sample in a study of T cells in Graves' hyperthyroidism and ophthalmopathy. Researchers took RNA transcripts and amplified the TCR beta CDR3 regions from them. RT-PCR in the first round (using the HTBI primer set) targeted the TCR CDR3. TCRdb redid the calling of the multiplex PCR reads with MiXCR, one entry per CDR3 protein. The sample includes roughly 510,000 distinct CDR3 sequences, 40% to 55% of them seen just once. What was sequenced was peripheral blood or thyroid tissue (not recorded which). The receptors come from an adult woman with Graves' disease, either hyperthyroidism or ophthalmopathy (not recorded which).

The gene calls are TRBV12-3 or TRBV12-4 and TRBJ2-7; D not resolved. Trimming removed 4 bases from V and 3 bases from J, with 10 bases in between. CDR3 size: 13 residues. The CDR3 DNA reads TGTGCCAGCAGTTGGACGGCCCTCTACGAGCAGTACTTC. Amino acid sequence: CASSWTALYEQYF.

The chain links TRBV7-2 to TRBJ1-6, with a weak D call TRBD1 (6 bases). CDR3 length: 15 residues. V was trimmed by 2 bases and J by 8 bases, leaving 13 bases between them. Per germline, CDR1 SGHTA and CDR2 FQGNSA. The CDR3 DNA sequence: TGTGCCAGCAGCTTAACGGGGGCCGTGGATTCACCCCTCCACTTT. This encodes CASSLTGAVDSPLHF.

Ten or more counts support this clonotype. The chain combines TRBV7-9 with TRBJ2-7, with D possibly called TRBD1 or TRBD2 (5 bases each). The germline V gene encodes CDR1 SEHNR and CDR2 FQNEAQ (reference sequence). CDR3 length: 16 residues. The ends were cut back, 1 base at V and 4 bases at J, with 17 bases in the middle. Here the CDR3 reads CASSLDPGDLAYEQYF. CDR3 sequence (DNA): TGTGCCAGCAGCTTAGACCCCGGGGACCTTGCTTACGAGCAGTACTTC.

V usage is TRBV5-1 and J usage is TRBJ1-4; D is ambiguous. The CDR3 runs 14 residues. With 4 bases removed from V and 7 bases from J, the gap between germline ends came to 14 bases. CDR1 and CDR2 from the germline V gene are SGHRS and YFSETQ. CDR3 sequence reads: CASSLGLAGEKLFF. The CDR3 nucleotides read TGCGCCAGCAGCCTAGGACTAGCGGGTGAAAAACTGTTTTTT.

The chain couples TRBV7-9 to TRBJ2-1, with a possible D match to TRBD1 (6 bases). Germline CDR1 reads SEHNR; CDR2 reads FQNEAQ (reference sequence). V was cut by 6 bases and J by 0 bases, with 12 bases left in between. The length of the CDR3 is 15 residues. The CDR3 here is CASSLSRGSYNEQFF. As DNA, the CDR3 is TGTGCCAGCAGTTTAAGCAGGGGCTCCTACAATGAGCAGTTCTTC.

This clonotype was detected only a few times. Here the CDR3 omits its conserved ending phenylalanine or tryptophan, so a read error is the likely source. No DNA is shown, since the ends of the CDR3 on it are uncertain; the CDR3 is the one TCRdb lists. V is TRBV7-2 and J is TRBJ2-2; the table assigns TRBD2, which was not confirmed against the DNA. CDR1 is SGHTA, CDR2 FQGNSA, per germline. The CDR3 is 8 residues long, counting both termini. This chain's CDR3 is CASSGGLA.

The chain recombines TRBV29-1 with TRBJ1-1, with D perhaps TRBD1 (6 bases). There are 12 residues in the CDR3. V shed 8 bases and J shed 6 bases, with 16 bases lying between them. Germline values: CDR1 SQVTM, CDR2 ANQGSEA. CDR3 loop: CSQGTLRAEAFF. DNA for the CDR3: TGCAGCCAAGGGACACTCCGGGCTGAAGCTTTCTTT.

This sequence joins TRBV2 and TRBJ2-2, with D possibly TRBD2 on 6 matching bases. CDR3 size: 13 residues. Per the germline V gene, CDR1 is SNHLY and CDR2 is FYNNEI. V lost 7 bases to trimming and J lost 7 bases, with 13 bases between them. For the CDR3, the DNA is TGTGCCAGCATACGGGAGCACGGCGGGGAGCTGTTTTTT. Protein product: CASIREHGGELFF. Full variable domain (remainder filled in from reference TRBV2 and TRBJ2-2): EPEVTQTPSHQVTQMGQEVILRCVPISNHLYFYWYRQILGQKVEFLVSFYNNEISEKSEIFDDQFSVERPDGSNFTLKIRSTKLEDSAMYFCASIREHGGELFFGEGSRLTVL.

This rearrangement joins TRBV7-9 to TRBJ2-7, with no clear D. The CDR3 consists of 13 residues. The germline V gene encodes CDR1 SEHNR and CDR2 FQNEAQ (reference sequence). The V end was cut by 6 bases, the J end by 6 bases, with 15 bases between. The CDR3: CASSSYRNGEQYF. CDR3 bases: TGTGCCAGCAGTTCCTACCGAAACGGCGAGCAGTACTTC.

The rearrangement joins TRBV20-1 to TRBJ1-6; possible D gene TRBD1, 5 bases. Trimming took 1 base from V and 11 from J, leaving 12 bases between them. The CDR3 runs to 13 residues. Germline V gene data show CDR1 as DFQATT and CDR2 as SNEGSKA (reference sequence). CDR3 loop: CSARGRGAAPLHF. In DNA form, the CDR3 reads TGCAGTGCTAGAGGCCGGGGCGCGGCACCCCTCCACTTT.

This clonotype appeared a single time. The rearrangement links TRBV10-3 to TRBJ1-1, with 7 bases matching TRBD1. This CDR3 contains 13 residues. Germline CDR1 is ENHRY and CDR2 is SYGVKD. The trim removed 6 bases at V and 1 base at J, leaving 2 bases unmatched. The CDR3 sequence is CAIRGQTNTEAFF. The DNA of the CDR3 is TGTGCCATCAGGGGACAGACGAACACTGAAGCTTTCTTT.

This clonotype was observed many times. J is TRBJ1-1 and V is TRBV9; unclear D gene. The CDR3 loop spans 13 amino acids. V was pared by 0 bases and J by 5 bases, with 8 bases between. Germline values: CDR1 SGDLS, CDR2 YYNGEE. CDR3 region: CASSVVRETEAFF. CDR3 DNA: TGTGCCAGCAGCGTAGTTCGGGAAACTGAAGCTTTCTTT.

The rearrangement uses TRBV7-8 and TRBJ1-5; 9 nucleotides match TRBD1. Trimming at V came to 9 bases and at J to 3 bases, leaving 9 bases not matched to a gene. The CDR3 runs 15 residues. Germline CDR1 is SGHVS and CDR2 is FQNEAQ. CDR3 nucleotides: TGTGCCAGTAGTATCGGGACAGGGCCCAATCAGCCCCAGCATTTT. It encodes CASSIGTGPNQPQHF. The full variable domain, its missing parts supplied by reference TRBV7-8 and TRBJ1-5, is GAGVSQSPRYKVAKRGQDVALRCDPISGHVSLFWYQQALGQGPEFLTYFQNEAQLDKSGLPSDRFFAERPEGSVSTLKIQRTQQEDSAVYLCASSIGTGPNQPQHFGDGTRLSIL.

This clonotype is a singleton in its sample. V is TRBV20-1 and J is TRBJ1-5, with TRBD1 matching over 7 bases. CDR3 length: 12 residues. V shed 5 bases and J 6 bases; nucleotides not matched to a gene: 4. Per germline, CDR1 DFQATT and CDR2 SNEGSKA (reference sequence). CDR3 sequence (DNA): TGCAGTGCTTTATACAGGGGTCAGCCCCAGCATTTT. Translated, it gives CSALYRGQPQHF.

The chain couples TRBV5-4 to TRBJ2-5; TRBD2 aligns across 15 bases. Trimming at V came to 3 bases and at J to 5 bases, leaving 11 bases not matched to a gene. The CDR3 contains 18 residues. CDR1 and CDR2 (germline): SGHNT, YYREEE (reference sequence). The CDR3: CASSSGLAGGARWETQYF. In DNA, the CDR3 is TGTGCCAGCAGCTCGGGACTAGCGGGAGGAGCGAGGTGGGAGACCCAGTACTTC.